Given below is one TCR beta chain in context. Its cognate antigen is unknown. These data come from a study of T cell responses to AZD1222 COVID-19 vaccine. Overall study results and limits: Distributed over spike, vaccine-associated CD4 TCRs predominated at 160-218 and 743-854.

Produced via immunoSEQ multiplex PCR; TCRdb's table is partial and in-frame only. The table lists 100,000 to 150,000 clones, over 70% of them singletons. Sequences were derived from peripheral blood, sampled on day 0 of AZD1222 vaccination. The source of this sequence is an adult in good health.

CDR3 protein: CASRPTGEAIYGYTF. CDR3 DNA: TGTGCCAGCAGGCCGACAGGGGAGGCAATCTATGGCTACACCTTC. V is TRBV7-3 and J is TRBJ1-2, with 8 bases aligning to TRBD1. The V segment lost 6 bases and the J segment 4 bases; nucleotides outside the gene matches: 10. This CDR3 contains 15 residues. Germline V gives CDR1 SGHTA, CDR2 FQGTGA.